The rows below give T cell receptor beta chains drawn from one sample of a study of blood T cells in healthy people across ages. A single record per CDR3 protein comes from TCRdb applying MiXCR to the 5' RACE reads. The repertoire holds roughly 800,000 distinct CDR3 sequences, with around a quarter as singletons. This sample also appeared in a second study, on T cells of mothers and their children.

Specimen: blood. The receptor set was obtained from a boy aged 10-17 years in good health. Each CDR3 is given with its conserved first and last residue. D genes are given only for firm matches. A clone size is listed for some rows: how often the clone was seen (once, few, many), or a class if it is expanded.

TRBV6-6,TRBD2,few,TRBJ2-5,TGTGCCAGCAGTCCAACTAGCGGGGGGCGCGAGACCCAGTACTTC,CASSPTSGGRETQYF
TRBV28,TRBD2,.,TRBJ2-1,TGTGCCAGCAGTTTACCTCAGGGATTGCGGGAGGGGTACAATGAGCAGTTCTTC,CASSLPQGLREGYNEQFF
TRBV5-1,TRBD1,few,TRBJ2-2,TGCGCCAGCAAACACACGACAGGGAGCACCGGGGAGCTGTTTTTT,CASKHTTGSTGELFF
TRBV12-3/TRBV12-4,.,.,TRBJ2-5,TGTGCCAGCAGTATACAGTTTGATGAGCAGTACTTC,CASSIQFDEQYF
TRBV7-2,.,few,TRBJ1-1,TGTGCCAGCAGCTTAAATGCGAACACTGAAGCTTTCTTT,CASSLNANTEAFF
TRBV20-1,TRBD2,few,TRBJ2-5,TGCAGTGCTAGTACTAGCGGGGCAACCCAGTACTTC,CSASTSGATQYF
TRBV29-1,.,few,TRBJ1-1,TGCAGCGTCCGCGTGGGGGGGAACACTGAAGCTTTCTTT,CSVRVGGNTEAFF
TRBV7-9,.,.,TRBJ2-5,TGTGCCAGCAGCTTAGAAGTTGGAAGCCAAGAGACCCAGTACTTC,CASSLEVGSQETQYF
TRBV28,.,few,TRBJ1-1,TGTGCTACTGGGGACACTGAAGCTTTCTTT,CATGDTEAFF
TRBV7-2,.,many,TRBJ1-6,TGTGCCAGCAGCCCCATGGGCGCCGACTGGGACCCCCTCCACTTT,CASSPMGADWDPLHF
TRBV7-3,TRBD2,few,TRBJ2-3,TGTGCCAGCACTAGCGGGGGTGTGGATACGCAGTATTTT,CASTSGGVDTQYF
TRBV4-1,.,few,TRBJ2-3,TGCGCCAGCAGCCAAGAGTCAGGAGATACGCAGTATTTT,CASSQESGDTQYF
TRBV29-1,TRBD2,.,TRBJ2-2,TGCAGCGTTGCCCCTTCACTAGCGCCGAACACCGGGGAGCTGTTTTTT,CSVAPSLAPNTGELFF
TRBV20-1,TRBD2,.,TRBJ2-1,TGCAGTGCTATAGATACTAGCGGGGTTTACAATGAGCAGTTCTTC,CSAIDTSGVYNEQFF
TRBV7-2,TRBD1,few,TRBJ1-2,TGTGCCAGCAGCCCCGGGACAGGGTCCGGGCTTGGCTACACCTTC,CASSPGTGSGLGYTF
TRBV29-1,TRBD2,.,TRBJ2-7,TGCAGCTCTACGGGACTAGCGGGAGAGGGGGAGCAGTACTTC,CSSTGLAGEGEQYF
TRBV28,.,.,TRBJ1-1,TGTGCCAGCAGTTCGGAGAAAATAGTGGACACTGAAGCTTTCTTT,CASSSEKIVDTEAFF
TRBV28,.,few,TRBJ2-7,TGTGCCAGCAGTTTGGAGGACGACGCCTACGAGCAGTACTTC,CASSLEDDAYEQYF
TRBV25-1,.,few,TRBJ1-5,TGTGCCAGCAGTGAGGGTAGTGGGAACCAGCCCCAGCATTTT,CASSEGSGNQPQHF
TRBV12-3/TRBV12-4,.,.,TRBJ1-6,TGTGCCAGCAGTTCCGCCGGGCTCTATAATTCACCCCTCCACTTT,CASSSAGLYNSPLHF
TRBV20-1,TRBD2,.,TRBJ2-1,TGCAGTGCGCAAACCGGGACTAGCGGTTACCATGAGCAGTTCTTC,CSAQTGTSGYHEQFF
TRBV29-1,.,few,TRBJ2-6,TGCAGCGTTGGGCTGACTGGGGCCAACGTCCTGACTTTC,CSVGLTGANVLTF
TRBV28,.,few,TRBJ1-2,TGTGCCAGCAGTTTGCCATCCTCAATGGGACTAAACGGCTACACCTTC,CASSLPSSMGLNGYTF
TRBV3-1,.,few,TRBJ1-1,TGTGCCAGCAGCCGAAGGGGGAGTTCCACTGAAGCTTTCTTT,CASSRRGSSTEAFF
TRBV20-1,.,few,TRBJ2-5,TGCAGTGCTATCTTACTAGAGGAAGAGACCCAGTACTTC,CSAILLEEETQYF
TRBV6-5,TRBD1,.,TRBJ2-1,TGTGCCAGCAGTTACGACAGGGAAGCCTACAATGAGCAGTTCTTC,CASSYDREAYNEQFF
TRBV6-5,TRBD1,few,TRBJ1-2,TGTGCCAGCAGTCGGAGGGACAGGGGGCGTTTAGGCTACACCTTC,CASSRRDRGRLGYTF
TRBV19,.,.,TRBJ2-1,TGTGCCAGTAGTATGGATCTCTCCTACAATGAGCAGTTCTTC,CASSMDLSYNEQFF
TRBV7-2,TRBD1,.,TRBJ2-1,TGTGCCAGCAGCTCCGACAGGGATGAGCAGTTCTTC,CASSSDRDEQFF
TRBV6-5,TRBD1,.,TRBJ1-6,TGTGCCAGCAGTTCCGCGACAGGGGGGTATAATTCACCCCTCCACTTT,CASSSATGGYNSPLHF
TRBV5-6,.,few,TRBJ2-2,TGTGCCAGCAGCTGGCGGACGGTGAACACCGGGGAGCTGTTTTTT,CASSWRTVNTGELFF
TRBV4-3,.,.,TRBJ2-3,TGCGCCAGCAGCCAAGAGCTTGGTCTGTCCGATACGCAGTATTTT,CASSQELGLSDTQYF
TRBV7-9,TRBD1,.,TRBJ1-5,TGTGCCTCATCTACCGGGACAGGAAATCAGCCCCAGCATTTT,CASSTGTGNQPQHF
TRBV24-1,TRBD2,.,TRBJ2-5,TGTGCCACCAGTGATTTGAGCAGCGGGAGTGAGACCCAGTACTTC,CATSDLSSGSETQYF
TRBV6-2/TRBV6-3,.,.,TRBJ1-1,TGTGCCAGCAGGGGGGACAAGAACACTGAAGCTTTCTTT,CASRGDKNTEAFF
TRBV29-1,TRBD1,.,TRBJ2-5,TGCAGCGTTGATGGGCACCGGGACAGGGACGCCCAGGTCCAAGAGACCCAGTACTTC,CSVDGHRDRDAQVQETQYF
TRBV4-3,.,.,TRBJ2-6,TGCGCCAGCAGCACAGGGTACACTGGGGCCAACGTCCTGACTTTC,CASSTGYTGANVLTF
TRBV5-1,.,few,TRBJ1-1,TGCGCCAGCAGCTTGGTCCCAGGGATGAACACTGAAGCTTTCTTT,CASSLVPGMNTEAFF
TRBV9,TRBD1,.,TRBJ2-3,TGTGCCAGCAGCGAAAATCCGGGACAGGGTTATCAAGATACGCAGTATTTT,CASSENPGQGYQDTQYF
TRBV12-3/TRBV12-4,TRBD2,.,TRBJ2-7,TGTGCCAGCAAGAAACGGGGACTAGTTAAGCACGAGCAGTACTTC,CASKKRGLVKHEQYF
TRBV11-2,.,.,TRBJ2-7,TGTGCCAGCAGCTTAGGGGCGGCTTTCTACGAGCAGTACTTC,CASSLGAAFYEQYF
TRBV6-5,.,few,TRBJ2-7,TGTGCCTCCCGACATGAAGTTACCTACGAGCAGTACTTC,CASRHEVTYEQYF